The 21 T cell receptor beta chains below were found in one sample sequenced in a study of T cell repertoires in cytomegalovirus infection (dated by TCRdb to the late 2010s). Sequencing was carried out with an Illumina HiSeq 1500. TCRdb cleaned the public reads at Q25 with fastp, built clones with MiXCR and kept in-frame beta chains. All rows with the same CDR3 protein become a single entry with the most common DNA and genes. Within this sample are approximately 160,000 distinct CDR3 sequences, with under 20% of them counted one time only. The ten most abundant clones make up around a sixth of the sample. Input material: CD8+ T cells from PBMCs. These receptors originate from a human donor in good health (CMV status not recorded). Some clones in this sample may be carry-over from other donors' samples.

This clonotype was found a few times. This chain connects TRBV12-3 or TRBV12-4 to TRBJ1-1, with D possibly being TRBD1 (6 bases). The CDR3 runs to 12 residues. Trimming left V 5 bases short and J 10 bases short, with 14 bases between. The CDR3 loop is CASSRGELVAFF. The CDR3 DNA sequence: TGTGCCAGCAGTAGGGGGGAACTGGTAGCTTTCTTT.

The chain links TRBV7-2 to TRBJ1-2; possible D gene TRBD1, 6 bases. Germline V lookup: CDR1 SGHTA, CDR2 FQGNSA. V was trimmed by 5 bases and J by 8 bases, leaving 33 bases between them. CDR3 length equals 19 residues. For the CDR3, the DNA is TGTGCCAGCAGCCTAAAGCCCGGGACACGCTCCCCCGTGAGGAGCGGCTACACCTTC. Translated, it gives CASSLKPGTRSPVRSGYTF.

The gene calls are TRBV11-2 and TRBJ2-3; 13 nucleotides match TRBD2. The CDR3 runs 16 residues. Trimming took 3 bases from V and 3 from J; bases not matched to a gene: 3. Germline lookup yields CDR1 SGHAT and CDR2 FQNNGV. CDR3 nucleotide sequence: TGTGCCAGCAGCTTGGGACTAGCGGGGAAGACAGATACGCAGTATTTT. Amino acids: CASSLGLAGKTDTQYF.

This clonotype was detected only a few times. This chain links TRBV3-1 with TRBJ2-7, with 9 bases that match TRBD1. This CDR3 region has 16 residues. Germline values: CDR1 LGHDT, CDR2 YNNKEL (reference sequence). V dropped 4 bases and J dropped 3; count of bases not matched to a gene: 10. CDR3 in DNA: TGTGCCAGCAGCCCCCGCGCGGGACAGGGCTACTACGAGCAGTACTTC. Residues: CASSPRAGQGYYEQYF.

This sequence joins TRBV4-3 and TRBJ2-2, with 10 bases aligning to TRBD2. The length of the CDR3 is 17 residues. Germline CDR1 reads LGHNA; CDR2 reads YSLEER. V dropped 1 base and J dropped 7; count of bases not matched to a gene: 9. CDR3 nucleotides: TGCGCCAGCAGCCAAGTGGTTCTAGCGGGAGAGGGCGGGGAGCTGTTTTTT. Amino acid sequence: CASSQVVLAGEGGELFF.

This clonotype was observed many times. The chain employs TRBV7-9 and TRBJ2-2, with D uncertain. The length of the CDR3 is 15 residues. Germline CDR1 reads SEHNR; CDR2 reads FQNEAQ (reference sequence). V lost 4 bases to trimming and J lost 0 bases, with 9 bases between them. The CDR3 reads CASSSTHTNTGELFF. CDR3 nucleotides: TGTGCCAGCAGCTCGACTCACACGAACACCGGGGAGCTGTTTTTT.

The chain recombines TRBV2 with TRBJ2-1; D might be TRBD2 (5 bases). Looked up from germline, CDR1 is SNHLY and CDR2 is FYNNEI. The CDR3 runs 13 residues. Deletions cut 4 bases from V and 4 bases from J, with 8 bases between. The CDR3 sequence is CASSGTSYNEQFF. The CDR3 DNA is TGTGCCAGCAGTGGAACTAGTTACAATGAGCAGTTCTTC.

This chain connects TRBV7-9 to TRBJ2-7; weak D call: TRBD1 (7 bases). V was cut by 6 bases and J by 3 bases, with 21 bases left in between. Germline CDR1 and CDR2: SEHNR and FQNEAQ (reference sequence). The CDR3 extends over 16 amino acids. CDR3 protein: CASRLPTGRKDYEQYF. The CDR3 DNA follows: TGTGCCAGCAGACTCCCGACAGGGAGGAAGGACTACGAGCAGTACTTC.

V gene TRBV12-3 or TRBV12-4 combines with J gene TRBJ1-1; D is uncertain. This CDR3 has 13 residues. V was shortened by 5 bases and J by 6 bases, with 13 bases between the two germline ends. CDR3 protein: CASSHRVDAEAFF. The CDR3 bases are TGTGCCAGCAGTCATAGGGTAGACGCTGAAGCTTTCTTT.

This clonotype was counted a few times. The chain has TRBV28 and TRBJ2-7; perhaps TRBD1 as D (7 bases). Germline loops: CDR1 MDHEN, CDR2 SYDVKM. V was cut by 8 bases and J by 3 bases, with 14 bases left in between. The CDR3 has 13 amino acids. CDR3 DNA sequence: TGTGCCAGCGCCTCGCAGGGGGGCTACGAGCAGTACTTC. Protein: CASASQGGYEQYF.

This clonotype turned up a few times. The rearrangement joins TRBV7-9 to TRBJ2-1, with 8 bases matching TRBD1. Looked up from germline, CDR1 is SEHNR and CDR2 is FQNEAQ (reference sequence). CDR3 length: 15 amino acids. V gave up 6 bases and J gave up 2 bases; unmatched junction bases: 6. The CDR3 DNA sequence: TGTGCCAGCAGTACGGACAGGGCGGCCTACAATGAGCAGTTCTTC. Its translation: CASSTDRAAYNEQFF.

This clonotype occurred a few times. A much bigger clone sits one base away, suggesting this may be a read error. The chain is built from TRBV7-2 and TRBJ2-1; TRBD2 matches 7 bases. Germline V CDR1 and CDR2: SGHTA, FQGNSA. The CDR3 covers 15 residues. The CDR3 coding sequence is TGTGCCAGCAGCTTAGTCGGGGAGGGGCTGGATGAGAAGTTCTTC. It specifies CASSLVGEGLDEKFF.

This clonotype appeared a few times. This chain connects TRBV7-2 to TRBJ2-7, with 7 positions matching TRBD2. The germline CDR1 and CDR2 sequences are SGHTA and FQGNSA. This CDR3 has 17 residues. J gave up 3 bases and V 0 bases, and 11 bases lay outside the gene matches. CDR3: CASSLAARREYVYEQYF. The CDR3 DNA reads TGTGCCAGCAGCTTAGCCGCCAGGCGGGAGTACGTCTACGAGCAGTACTTC.

The CDR3 is CASRKSGGPGELFF. CDR3 nucleotide sequence: TGTGCCAGCAGAAAATCCGGGGGGCCCGGGGAGCTGTTTTTT. This chain connects TRBV14 to TRBJ2-2; a weak D match, TRBD2 (7 bases). Germline V lookup: CDR1 SGHDN, CDR2 FVKESK. Trimming removed 6 bases from V and 6 bases from J, with 14 bases in between. The CDR3 is 14 amino acids.

This clonotype was counted only a few times. This rearrangement joins TRBV7-6 to TRBJ2-7; TRBD2 matches at 10 bases. Germline trimming cut 3 bases from V and 5 bases from J; bases unmatched to any gene: 7. This CDR3 has 15 residues. Germline V gives CDR1 SGHVS, CDR2 FNYEAQ. The DNA for the CDR3 is TGTGCCAGCAGCTTTAGAACTAGCGGGGTCGACGAGCAGTACTTC. Protein product: CASSFRTSGVDEQYF.

This clonotype was seen only a few times. The CDR3 reads CASSSLRDSNSGANVLTF. The DNA of the CDR3 is TGTGCCAGCAGTTCTCTCCGGGACAGCAACTCTGGGGCCAACGTCCTGACTTTC. The chain uses TRBV6-2 or TRBV6-3 and TRBJ2-6, with 7 bases matching TRBD1. The CDR3 totals 18 residues. Losses at the gene ends were 4 bases for V and 0 bases for J; bases not matched to a gene: 9. Germline lookup yields CDR1 MNHEY and CDR2 SVGEGT.

The genes are TRBV6-2 or TRBV6-3 and TRBJ1-5, with TRBD1 matching over 7 bases. This CDR3 contains 15 residues. V was pared by 2 bases and J by 1 base, with 2 bases of the junction left unmatched. In germline, CDR1 is MNHEY, CDR2 SVGEGT. CDR3 protein: CASSYTGVSNQPQHF. Here the CDR3 DNA reads TGTGCCAGCAGTTACACAGGGGTGAGCAATCAGCCCCAGCATTTT.

This clonotype appeared a few times. The chain employs TRBV7-8 and TRBJ2-5; D remains unclear. This CDR3 region has 13 residues. Germline CDR1 reads SGHVS; CDR2 reads FQNEAQ. The germline V and J ends were trimmed by 4 bases and 2 bases, with 8 bases remaining between them. The CDR3, as DNA: TGTGCCAGCAGCTCCACACCACAAGAGACCCAGTACTTC. Translating it yields CASSSTPQETQYF.

The chain links TRBV7-9 to TRBJ2-1, with D unresolved. V was pared by 0 bases and J by 6 bases, with 9 bases between. This CDR3 has 14 amino acids. Per germline, CDR1 SEHNR and CDR2 FQNEAQ (reference sequence). For the CDR3, the DNA is TGTGCCAGCAGCTTAGCGATGACCCCCAATGAGCAGTTCTTC. Protein product: CASSLAMTPNEQFF.

This clonotype showed up just a few times. V is TRBV20-1 and J is TRBJ2-6, with D uncertain. V lost 6 bases, J lost 2 bases, and 11 bases lay in between. Germline loops: CDR1 DFQATT, CDR2 SNEGSKA (reference sequence). This CDR3 comprises 14 residues. The CDR3, as DNA: TGCAGTGCCCCTCCGGCCGCTGGGGCCAACGTCCTGACTTTC. It is translated as CSAPPAAGANVLTF.

The V and J genes are TRBV12-3 or TRBV12-4 and TRBJ1-1, with TRBD1 identical over 10 bases. The CDR3 covers 14 residues. Trimming at V came to 5 bases and at J to 5 bases, leaving 5 bases not matched to a gene. CDR3 protein: CASSGQGVDTEAFF. The CDR3 coding sequence is TGTGCCAGCAGTGGACAGGGGGTTGATACTGAAGCTTTCTTT.